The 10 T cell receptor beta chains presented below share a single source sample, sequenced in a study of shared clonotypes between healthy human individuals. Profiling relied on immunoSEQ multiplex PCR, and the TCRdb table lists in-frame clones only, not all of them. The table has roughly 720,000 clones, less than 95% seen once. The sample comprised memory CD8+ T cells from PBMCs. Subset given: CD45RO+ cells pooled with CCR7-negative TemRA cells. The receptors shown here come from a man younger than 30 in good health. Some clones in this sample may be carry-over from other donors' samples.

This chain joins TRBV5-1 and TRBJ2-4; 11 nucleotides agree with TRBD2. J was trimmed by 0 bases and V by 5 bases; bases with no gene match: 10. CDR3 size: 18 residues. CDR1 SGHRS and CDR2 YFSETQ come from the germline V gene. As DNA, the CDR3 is TGCGCCAGCAGAAAACAACTAGCGGGAGAGGGAGCCAAAAACATTCAGTACTTC. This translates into CASRKQLAGEGAKNIQYF.

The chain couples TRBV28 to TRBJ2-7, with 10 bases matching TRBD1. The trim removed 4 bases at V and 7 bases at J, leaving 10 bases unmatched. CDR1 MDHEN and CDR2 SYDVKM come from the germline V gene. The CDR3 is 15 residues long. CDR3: CASSWGTGDRGEQYF. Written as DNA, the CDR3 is TGTGCCAGCAGTTGGGGGACAGGGGACCGGGGGGAGCAGTACTTC.

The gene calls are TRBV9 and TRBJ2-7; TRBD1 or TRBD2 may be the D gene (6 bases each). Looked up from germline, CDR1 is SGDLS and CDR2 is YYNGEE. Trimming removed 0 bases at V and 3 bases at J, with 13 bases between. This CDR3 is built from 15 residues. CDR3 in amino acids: CASSVAGGQIYEQYF. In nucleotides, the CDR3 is TGTGCCAGCAGCGTAGCTGGGGGGCAGATCTACGAGCAGTACTTC.

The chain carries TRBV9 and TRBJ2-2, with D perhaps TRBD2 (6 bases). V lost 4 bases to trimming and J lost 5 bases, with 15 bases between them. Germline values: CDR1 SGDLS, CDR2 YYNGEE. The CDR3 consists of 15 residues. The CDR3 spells CASSLSGSRTGELFF. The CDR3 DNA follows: TGTGCCAGCAGCCTTAGCGGAAGTCGGACCGGGGAGCTGTTTTTT.

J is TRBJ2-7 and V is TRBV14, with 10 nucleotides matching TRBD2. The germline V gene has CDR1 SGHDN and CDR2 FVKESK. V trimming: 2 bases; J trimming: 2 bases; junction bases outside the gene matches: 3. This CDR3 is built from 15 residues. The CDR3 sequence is CASSQRSGRAYEQYF. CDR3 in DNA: TGTGCCAGCAGCCAAAGGAGCGGGAGGGCCTACGAGCAGTACTTC.

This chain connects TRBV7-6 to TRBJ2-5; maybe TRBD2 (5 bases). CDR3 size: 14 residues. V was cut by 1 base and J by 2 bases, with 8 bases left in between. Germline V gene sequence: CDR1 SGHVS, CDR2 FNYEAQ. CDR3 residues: CASSLVGRQETQYF. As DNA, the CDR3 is TGTGCCAGCAGCTTAGTTGGGAGACAAGAGACCCAGTACTTC.

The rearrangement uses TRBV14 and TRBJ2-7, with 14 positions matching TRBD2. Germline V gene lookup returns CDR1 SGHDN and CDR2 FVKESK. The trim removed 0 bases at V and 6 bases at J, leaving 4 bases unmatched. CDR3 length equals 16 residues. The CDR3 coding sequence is TGTGCCAGCAGCCAAGATCTTGGACTAGCGGGAGGCGAGCAGTACTTC. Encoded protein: CASSQDLGLAGGEQYF. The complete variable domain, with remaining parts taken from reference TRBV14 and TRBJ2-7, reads EAGVTQFPSHSVIEKGQTVTLRCDPISGHDNLYWYRRVMGKEIKFLLHFVKESKQDESGMPNNRFLAERTGGTYSTLKVQPAELEDSGVYFCASSQDLGLAGGEQYFGPGTRLTVT.

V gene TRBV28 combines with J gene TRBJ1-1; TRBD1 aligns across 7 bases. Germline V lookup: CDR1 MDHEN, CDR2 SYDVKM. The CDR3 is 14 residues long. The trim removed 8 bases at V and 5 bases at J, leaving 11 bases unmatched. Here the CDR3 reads CASGEGARGTEAFF. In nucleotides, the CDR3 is TGTGCCAGCGGAGAGGGGGCGCGAGGAACTGAAGCTTTCTTT.

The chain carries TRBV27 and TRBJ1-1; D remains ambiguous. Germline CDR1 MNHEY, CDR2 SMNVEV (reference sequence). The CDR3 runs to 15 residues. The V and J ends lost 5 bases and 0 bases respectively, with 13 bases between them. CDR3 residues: CASSPRLGLNTEAFF. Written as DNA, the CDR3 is TGTGCCAGCAGTCCACGATTAGGGTTGAACACTGAAGCTTTCTTT.

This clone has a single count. The CDR3 DNA reads TGTGCCAGCAGCGACGTGACAGGGGGCGCTTCCTACGAGCAGTACTTC. Its translation is CASSDVTGGASYEQYF. The chain recombines TRBV11-3 with TRBJ2-7; 10 bases fit TRBD1. J was trimmed by 1 base and V by 5 bases; bases with no gene match: 8. Germline-derived CDR1 and CDR2 are SGHNT and YENEEA. CDR3 length: 16 residues.